The source of this T cell receptor beta chain is a study of shared clonotypes between healthy human individuals. The protocol was immunoSEQ multiplex PCR, while the TCRdb copy is restricted to in-frame clones and leaves out a portion. The profile shows about 520,000 clones, 60% to 80% of them singletons. The CDR3 is made up of 15 amino acids. Germline V gene lookup returns CDR1 SGHTA and CDR2 FQGTGA. V gave up 1 base and J gave up 1 base, with 5 bases separating them. Around 90 million PBMCs served as the genomic DNA source for unsorted samples. The sample taken for sequencing was PBMCs. This TCR was sampled from a woman in her 40s in good health. Some clones in this sample may be carry-over from other donors' samples. The V gene is TRBV7-3, the J gene TRBJ2-6; no reliable D call. The CDR3 here is CASSLMGSGANVLTF. DNA of the CDR3: TGTGCCAGCAGCTTAATGGGTTCTGGGGCCAACGTCCTGACTTTC.